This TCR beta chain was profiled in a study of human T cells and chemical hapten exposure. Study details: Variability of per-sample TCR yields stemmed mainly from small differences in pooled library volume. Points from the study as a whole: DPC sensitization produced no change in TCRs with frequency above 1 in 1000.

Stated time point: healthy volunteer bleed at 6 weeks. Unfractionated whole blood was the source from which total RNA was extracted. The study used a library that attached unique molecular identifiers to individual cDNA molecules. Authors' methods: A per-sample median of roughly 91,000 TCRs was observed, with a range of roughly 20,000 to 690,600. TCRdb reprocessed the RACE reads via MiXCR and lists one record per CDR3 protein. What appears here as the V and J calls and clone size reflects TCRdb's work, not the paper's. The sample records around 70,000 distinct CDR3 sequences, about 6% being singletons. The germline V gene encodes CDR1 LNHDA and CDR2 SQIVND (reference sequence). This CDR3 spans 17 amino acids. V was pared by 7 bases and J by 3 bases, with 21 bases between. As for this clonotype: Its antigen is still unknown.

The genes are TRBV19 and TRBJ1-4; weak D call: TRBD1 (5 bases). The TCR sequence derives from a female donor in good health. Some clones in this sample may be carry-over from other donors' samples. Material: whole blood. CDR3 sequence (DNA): TGTGCCAGTACCATGGGCAGGGTTGGAGCGGCTAATGAAAAACTGTTTTTT. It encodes CASTMGRVGAANEKLFF.